The TCR beta chain described here comes from a study of shared clonotypes between healthy human individuals. Profiled with immunoSEQ multiplex PCR; TCRdb holds only in-frame clones, not every one. This table has about a million clones, about 77% appearing once. V was pared by 4 bases and J by 3 bases, with 13 bases of the junction left unmatched. In germline, CDR1 is SGHDN, CDR2 FVKESK. The CDR3 totals 17 residues. In the case of this clone: What it binds is not known.

Overall study results and limits: Only blood was sampled, and tissue TCR repertoires likely differ from blood ones. Clonotype sharing across several donors was observed for 4% to 6.5% of naive CD4 clonotypes.

The chain has TRBV14 and TRBJ1-2, with TRBD1 matching over 8 bases. The TCR sequence derives from a man between 18 and 35 years old in good health. The specimen was memory CD4+ T cells sorted from blood. Noted subset: CD45RA-negative fraction. The CDR3, as DNA: TGTGCCAGCAGCCCGCGGACAGGGATGAGGTACGACTATGGCTACACCTTC. This sequence encodes CASSPRTGMRYDYGYTF.